The 17 T cell receptor beta chains listed next were all sequenced from one sample in a study of blood T cell repertoires in COVID-19 (dated by TCRdb to 2020 to 2021). Libraries came from the immunoSEQ multiplex PCR assay. Entries here come from immuneACCESS through TCRdb and include only in-frame sequences with V and J called. Some clones fail to appear in such tables; in the studies checked, an unresolved V gene covers under half of the shortfall, and the cause of the remainder is unknown. Across this sample there are some 330,000 clones, with about nine tenths seen only once. Of the sample, about 4% is held by the ten largest clones. Sequences were obtained from PBMCs or T cells enriched from blood (not recorded which). These receptors all stem from a man under 40 who had recovered from COVID-19.

Only one count was recorded for this clone. The V gene is TRBV5-1, the J gene TRBJ1-2; TRBD1 is a possible D gene (5 bases). The germline gives CDR1 SGHRS, CDR2 YFSETQ. The CDR3 consists of 15 residues. V was pared by 5 bases and J by 5 bases, with 19 bases between. CDR3 amino acids: CASSFRPWGNYGYTF. The CDR3 DNA sequence: TGCGCCAGCAGTTTTCGACCTTGGGGCAATTATGGCTACACCTTC.

This clone was seen a single time. This chain joins TRBV2 and TRBJ2-2; 9 bases are shared with TRBD2. Trimming at V came to 6 bases and at J to 9 bases, leaving 11 bases not matched to a gene. From germline, CDR1 is SNHLY and CDR2 FYNNEI. The CDR3 has 15 residues. CDR3 in DNA: TGTGCCAGCAGCCCGGGACTAGCCCCGGGCAGGGAGCTGTTTTTT. Amino acids: CASSPGLAPGRELFF.

Of note for this clone: The germline gene is not matched at one end of the junction; a read error may be the cause. The chain carries TRBV2 and TRBJ2-1; 13 bases line up with TRBD2. This CDR3 is 16 amino acids long. Germline CDR1 reads SNHLY; CDR2 reads FYNNEI. The CDR3 protein is CASREGLAGAYNEQFF. CDR3 DNA sequence: TGTGCCAGCAGAGAAGGACTAGCGGGGGCCTACAATGAGCAGTTCTTC.

The chain employs TRBV27 and TRBJ1-1; TRBD1 matches 8 bases. Trimming cost V 3 bases and J 7 bases; bases outside gene matches: 4. Germline V lookup: CDR1 MNHEY, CDR2 SMNVEV (reference sequence). This CDR3 comprises 13 residues. CDR3 residues: CASSFQGAVEAFF. DNA for the CDR3: TGTGCCAGCAGTTTTCAGGGGGCTGTTGAAGCTTTCTTT.

The rearrangement links TRBV28 to TRBJ1-6; no definite D call. The CDR3 runs 16 residues. With 6 bases removed from V and 7 bases from J, the gap between germline ends came to 19 bases. Germline V gene sequence: CDR1 MDHEN, CDR2 SYDVKM. Here the CDR3 DNA reads TGTGCCAGCAGGCCACGCAAACCGGGAACCAATTCACCCCTCCACTTT. This sequence encodes CASRPRKPGTNSPLHF. Using reference TRBV28 and TRBJ1-6 for the parts outside the CDR3, the full variable domain is DVKVTQSSRYLVKRTGEKVFLECVQDMDHENMFWYRQDPGLGLRLIYFSYDVKMKEKGDIPEGYSVSREKKERFSLILESASTNQTSMYLCASRPRKPGTNSPLHFGNGTRLTVT.

In its sample, this clone was seen once. V gene TRBV5-6 combines with J gene TRBJ2-3; 7 bases agree with TRBD2. After removal of 4 bases from V and 0 bases from J, the junction contained 11 bases not matched to a gene. Germline V gene lookup returns CDR1 SGHDT and CDR2 YYEEEE. The CDR3 has 17 residues. The CDR3: CASSPEPAGVSTDTQYF. CDR3 in DNA: TGTGCCAGCAGCCCGGAGCCGGCGGGAGTAAGCACAGATACGCAGTATTTT.

This rearrangement joins TRBV3-1 (or the pseudogene TRBV3-2) to TRBJ2-3, with 10 bases lining up with TRBD2. Germline values: CDR1 LGHDT, CDR2 YNNKEL (reference sequence). V was pared by 4 bases and J by 5 bases, with 12 bases of the junction left unmatched. The CDR3 has 17 amino acids. CDR3 bases: TGTGCCAGCAGCCCCCGGACTAGCGGAGGAGGTGGAGATACGCAGTATTTT. As protein: CASSPRTSGGGGDTQYF.

The chain has TRBV7-8 and TRBJ1-2, with 10 bases fitting TRBD1. The J segment lost 13 bases and the V segment lost 5 bases, leaving 7 bases of the junction unmatched. The CDR3 consists of 12 residues. Looked up from germline, CDR1 is SGHVS and CDR2 is FQNEAQ. The CDR3 sequence: CASSLDRGLVTF. CDR3 nucleotide sequence: TGTGCCAGCAGCCTCGACAGGGGGCTAGTCACCTTC.

The chain joins TRBV10-3 to TRBJ2-3; possibly TRBD2 for D (6 bases). V shed 0 bases and J shed 3 bases, with 10 bases lying between them. Germline V gene data show CDR1 as ENHRY and CDR2 as SYGVKD. This CDR3 comprises 15 residues. CDR3 sequence: CAISESGTRTDTQYF. CDR3 in DNA: TGTGCCATCAGTGAGTCGGGGACTCGGACAGATACGCAGTATTTT.

The genes are TRBV19 and TRBJ1-1; D gene unclear. Per germline, CDR1 LNHDA and CDR2 SQIVND (reference sequence). The CDR3 is made up of 13 amino acids. Trimming took off 7 bases at V and 0 bases at J, with 9 bases between the two ends. CDR3 sequence: CASNLGVNTEAFF. CDR3 DNA sequence: TGTGCCAGTAATCTAGGAGTGAACACTGAAGCTTTCTTT.

The gene calls are TRBV11-2 and TRBJ1-2; TRBD1 aligns across 10 bases. After removal of 6 bases from V and 5 bases from J, the junction contained 6 bases not matched to a gene. This CDR3 contains 14 residues. The germline V gene has CDR1 SGHAT and CDR2 FQNNGV. DNA for the CDR3: TGTGCCAGCAGTTACGACAGGGGGCAGTATGGCTACACCTTC. Its protein product is CASSYDRGQYGYTF.

The chain joins TRBV9 to TRBJ1-3; 9 nucleotides agree with TRBD1. J lost 0 bases, V lost 4 bases, and 8 bases had no gene match. The CDR3 is made up of 17 amino acids. Germline V lookup: CDR1 SGDLS, CDR2 YYNGEE. Here the CDR3 reads CASSPSTGGFSGNTIYF. CDR3 DNA sequence: TGTGCCAGCAGCCCGTCGACAGGGGGTTTCTCTGGAAACACCATATATTTT.

V gene TRBV28 combines with J gene TRBJ2-1, with TRBD1 as a possible D gene (6 bases). Trimming removed 7 bases from V and 8 bases from J, with 21 bases in between. The CDR3 totals 15 residues. Germline CDR1 MDHEN, CDR2 SYDVKM. CDR3 nucleotides: TGTGCCAGCACCGCGACAGGTACTCCATCCGATGAGCAGTTCTTC. Protein product: CASTATGTPSDEQFF.

This clone appeared once. V and J are TRBV27 and TRBJ1-1, with D possibly TRBD1 on 5 matching bases. CDR3 length equals 16 residues. Trimming took off 4 bases at V and 0 bases at J, with 15 bases between the two ends. CDR1 is MNHEY, CDR2 SMNVEV, per germline (reference sequence). CDR3 protein: CASSSTNDSMNTEAFF. The CDR3 DNA sequence: TGTGCCAGCAGTTCTACCAACGACAGTATGAACACTGAAGCTTTCTTT.

The chain joins TRBV9 to TRBJ1-2, with 8 bases matching TRBD1. With V trimmed by 0 bases and J by 7 bases, 8 bases remained unmatched. The germline CDR1 and CDR2 sequences are SGDLS and YYNGEE. The length of the CDR3 is 15 residues. The CDR3, as DNA: TGTGCCAGCAGCGTAGCGGACAGGGATGTGGGTGGCTACACCTTC. It yields the protein CASSVADRDVGGYTF.

J is TRBJ1-1 and V is TRBV1; the table calls TRBD1, which could not be checked here. TRBV1 is a pseudogene locus. This CDR3 comprises 16 residues. CDR3 region: CTSSHDPRTANTEAFF. The CDR3 DNA is TGCACCAGCAGCCATGATCCTAGGACAGCGAACACTGAAGCTTTCTTT.

The gene calls are TRBV5-4 and TRBJ2-1; 8 bases fit TRBD2. From germline, CDR1 is SGHNT and CDR2 YYREEE (reference sequence). V was pared by 1 base and J by 5 bases, with 2 bases of the junction left unmatched. The CDR3 consists of 14 residues. The CDR3 DNA reads TGTGCCAGCAGCTTGACTAGCGGTCACAATGAGCAGTTCTTC. Translating it yields CASSLTSGHNEQFF.